This T cell receptor beta chain is from a study of CD8+ T cells in alopecia areata (dated by TCRdb to between 2018 and 2020). In the study overall: The treated patients, all with moderate-to-severe alopecia areata, were enrolled in an open-label pilot trial of oral tofacitinib given at 5 to 10 mg twice daily. Tofacitinib was given for 6 to 18 months, followed by 6 months of follow-up off drug to assess delayed response and recurrence. In treated patients, disease severity was measured using the SALT score, which gives the percentage of scalp surface area affected. In both human patients and the C3H/HeJ mouse model, the study applied high-throughput TCRbeta sequencing to look at T cell clonal expansion in alopecia areata. On the human side, TCRbeta sequencing was run on scalp tissue and on sorted CD4+ and CD8+ peripheral blood T cells from healthy controls and from alopecia areata patients with either patchy or totalis/universalis disease. Biopsies were taken from tofacitinib-treated patients at baseline and at 4 and 24 weeks of treatment, and a later scalp biopsy was taken in several of the tofacitinib-treated patients. Scalp clonality was compared among normal scalp (n=4), patchy alopecia areata scalp (n=8), and alopecia totalis/universalis scalp (n=8). The RNA source kit depended on sample type: the PAXgene miRNA kit for fixed scalp, the miRNeasy kit for PBMCs, and the RNeasy kit for mouse skin. immunoSEQ multiplex PCR using 35 Vbeta forward primers and 13 Jbeta reverse primers was used to amplify TCRbeta CDR3 regions.

Overall study results and their limits: During tofacitinib treatment, many expanded lesional clones remained in scalp and blood, and this persistence may partly explain relapse after treatment is stopped. Unlike mouse skin, which is dominated by gammadelta T cells, normal human skin has resident alphabeta T cells that are also sequenced, and this complicates analysis of the scalp TCR repertoire. Compared with mice, TCR sequences shared between patients were less clear, possibly partly because of HLA diversity across the patient population. Because the treated cohort was small and included a single nonresponder, larger studies are needed to assess links between baseline CD8+ expansion and response. Scalp clonality and the number of expanded CD8+ clones among the top 100 scalp clones were significantly decreased by tofacitinib. Compared with normal scalp, lesional scalp had higher clonality and more expanded CD8+ clones, particularly in alopecia totalis/universalis, a pattern that suggests antigenic drive.

The time point label, read with the paper, signifies: around 4 weeks on oral tofacitinib. The treatment or condition tag for this specimen amounts to: oral pan-JAK inhibitor, 5-10 mg twice daily. Lesional scalp punch biopsies and peripheral blood were obtained from alopecia areata patients. After PBMCs were isolated by density centrifugation and stained for CD3, CD4 and CD8, a FACSAria was used to sort CD4+ and CD8+ T cells. Libraries were prepared through the immunoSEQ multiplex PCR assay. For TCR sequencing, RNA was extracted from every sample and reverse transcribed into cDNA to serve as template. First-strand cDNA was synthesized with SuperScript III using a 2:1 mix of oligo-dT and random hexamers. A synthetic immune receptor repertoire was used to gauge amplification bias, and whatever bias remained was removed computationally. As for the authors' bioinformatics: Raw reads were preprocessed for error removal, and CDR3 was defined according to IMGT conventions as running from the conserved cysteine to phenylalanine. Clonality was computed as 1 minus the Shannon entropy, with the entropy normalized by log2 of the number of productive unique TCRs. Whether scalp clones were CD4 or CD8 was inferred by matching scalp TCRbeta sequences against CD4 and CD8 repertoires sorted from blood. The clones in this table, taken by TCRdb from immuneACCESS, are in-frame only. Not every clone is retained; where verified, under half of the shortfall comes from an unresolved V gene, and the cause of the rest is unknown. For V, J and clone size, that table is used; D and trimming come from the DNA. The sample table shows about 130,000 clones, and roughly 54% are seen once. Around a sixth of the sample lies in the top ten.

A word on this clone: It lacks a known antigen. No quality values exist for individual bases; no much larger clone is one base distant.

This receptor was obtained from a human donor with alopecia areata. The source was CD8+ T cells sorted from blood, collected at week 4, from a patient treated with tofacitinib.

The CDR3 region has the sequence CASSQTSGYTGELFF. The sequenced DNA: TGTGCCAGCAGCCAAACGAGCGGATACACCGGGGAGCTGTTTTTT. The chain uses TRBV14 and TRBJ2-2, and possibly TRBD2, on 5 matching bases. CDR1 and CDR2, looked up from the germline V gene, are SGHDN and FVKESK. V is cut by 2 bases and J by 3 bases, and the space between the germline ends is 10 bases. Including cysteine and phenylalanine, the CDR3 has 15 amino acids. Only the CDR3 DNA is retained, 45 bases long and in frame from the first base.